A selection of T cell receptor beta chains follows, all from one sample in a study of blood T cell repertoires in COVID-19. Data came from immunoSEQ multiplex PCR; TCRdb stores just in-frame clones and leaves some out. The table includes 150,000 or so clones, under 85% detected once. Sequenced material: peripheral blood. All receptors come from a man in his 70s who had recovered from COVID-19. CDR3s include the opening cysteine and the closing phenylalanine or tryptophan. The D gene is left open where the match is weak. Clone size is stated in some rows and not others, as once, few, many or a class when expanded.

>17|NA|TRBJ2-3|TRBD2|TRBV5-1
CASSLPRGSRGTDTQYF
TGCGCCAGCAGCTTGCCGCGGGGGTCTCGTGGCACAGATACGCAGTATTTT
>15|NA|TRBJ1-5|TRBD1|TRBV5-6
CASSSDGQGIQPQHF
TGTGCCAGCAGCTCCGATGGACAGGGGATTCAGCCCCAGCATTTT
>13|NA|TRBJ1-4|TRBD1|TRBV11-2
CASKGQGEVGLFF
TGTGCCAGCAAGGGACAGGGGGAGGTAGGACTGTTTTTT
>16|few|TRBJ2-7|TRBD2|TRBV28
CASSFARAGGRHEQYF
TGTGCCAGCAGCTTTGCCCGAGCGGGAGGTAGGCACGAGCAGTACTTC
>16|once|TRBJ2-2|TRBD1|TRBV5-4
CASSLAGTGITGELFF
TGTGCCAGCAGCTTGGCGGGGACAGGGATCACCGGGGAGCTGTTTTTT
>15|NA|TRBJ2-5|NA|TRBV6-5
CASSYSRGTQETQYF
TGTGCCAGCAGTTACTCCAGAGGTACCCAAGAGACCCAGTACTTC
>13|NA|TRBJ2-7|TRBD2|TRBV7-8
CASATSGAGEQYF
TGTGCCAGCGCTACTAGCGGGGCAGGGGAGCAGTACTTC
>18|NA|TRBJ1-6|NA|TRBV7-2
CASSLAEMVNRKVSPLHF
TGTGCCAGCAGCTTAGCGGAGATGGTTAACAGGAAAGTTTCACCCCTCCACTTT
>16|once|TRBJ2-3|TRBD2|TRBV7-2
CASSFRLAGRTDTQYF
TGTGCCAGCAGCTTCAGACTAGCGGGACGCACAGATACGCAGTATTTT
>14|NA|TRBJ1-4|NA|TRBV28
CASSQQPTNEKLFF
TGTGCCAGCAGTCAACAGCCAACTAATGAAAAACTGTTTTTT
>15|NA|TRBJ2-5|NA|TRBV7-2
CASTESQGTEETQYF
TGTGCCAGCACCGAGTCCCAGGGGACCGAAGAGACCCAGTACTTC
>13|NA|TRBJ2-7|NA|TRBV6-1
CASSEVDSYEQYF
TGTGCCAGCAGTGAAGTCGACAGCTACGAGCAGTACTTC
>16|NA|TRBJ2-1|TRBD2|TRBV10-1
CASSPVISGSYNEQFF
TGCGCCAGCAGTCCGGTTATTAGCGGGAGCTACAATGAGCAGTTCTTC
>14|NA|TRBJ1-1|NA|TRBV19
CASSIDRVGTEAFF
TGTGCCAGTAGTATAGACAGGGTTGGCACTGAAGCTTTCTTT
>15|NA|TRBJ1-2|TRBD1|TRBV29-1
CSVERQGKPGYGYTF
TGCAGCGTCGAGCGACAGGGAAAACCAGGCTATGGCTACACCTTC
>15|NA|TRBJ2-3|TRBD2|TRBV19
CASSGVAGYTDTQYF
TGTGCCAGTAGTGGGGTAGCGGGGTACACAGATACGCAGTATTTT
>16|NA|TRBJ2-5|TRBD2|TRBV2
CASSGGSGRKGETQYF
TGTGCCAGCAGTGGGGGTAGCGGGAGAAAGGGAGAGACCCAGTACTTC
>17|NA|TRBJ2-6|NA|TRBV9
CASSPRTDYSGANVLTF
TGTGCCAGCAGCCCCCGGACAGACTACTCTGGGGCCAACGTCCTGACTTTC
>16|NA|TRBJ2-2|NA|TRBV27
CASSSPLASNTGELFF
TGTGCCAGCAGTTCCCCGCTAGCTTCGAACACCGGGGAGCTGTTTTTT
>15|once|TRBJ2-1|NA|TRBV5-4
CASSSAGAGYVEQFF
TGTGCCAGCAGCTCCGCGGGGGCCGGGTATGTTGAGCAGTTCTTC
>16|once|TRBJ2-3|TRBD1|TRBV14
CASSRPPGQSTDTQYF
TGTGCCAGCAGCCGACCACCGGGACAGAGCACAGATACGCAGTATTTT
>14|NA|TRBJ2-7|NA|TRBV6-5
CASSYSADTSQQYF
TGTGCCAGCAGTTACTCGGCGGACACTAGCCAGCAGTACTTC
>19|NA|TRBJ1-5|TRBD1|TRBV27
CASSPGTGGSRYSNQPQHF
TGTGCCAGCAGTCCTGGGACAGGGGGTTCGCGGTATAGCAATCAGCCCCAGCATTTT
>14|few|TRBJ2-2|TRBD1|TRBV6-4
CASKRQGNTGELFF
TGTGCCAGCAAAAGACAGGGGAATACCGGGGAGCTGTTTTTT
>14|NA|TRBJ2-5|TRBD1|TRBV7-9
CASSSGQGGETQYF
TGTGCCAGCAGCTCAGGACAGGGAGGAGAGACCCAGTACTTC
>14|NA|TRBJ1-5|TRBD1|TRBV24-1
CATSGNPTGEPQHF
TGTGCCACCAGTGGTAATCCCACAGGGGAGCCCCAGCATTTT
>17|NA|TRBJ2-7|TRBD1|TRBV3-1/TRBV3-2
CASSQDVRDRAIYEQYF
TGTGCCAGCAGCCAAGATGTACGGGACAGGGCGATCTACGAGCAGTACTTC
>14|NA|TRBJ1-3|NA|TRBV3-1/TRBV3-2
CASNHRASGNTIYF
TGTGCTAGCAATCACCGCGCCTCTGGAAACACCATATATTTT
>17|NA|TRBJ2-5|NA|TRBV21-1
CASSLRPGLADQETQYF
TGTGCCAGCAGCCTCCGGCCGGGACTAGCGGATCAAGAGACCCAGTACTTC
>11|few|TRBJ2-1|NA|TRBV7-2
CASSLIIEQFF
TGTGCCAGCAGCTTAATAATTGAGCAGTTCTTC